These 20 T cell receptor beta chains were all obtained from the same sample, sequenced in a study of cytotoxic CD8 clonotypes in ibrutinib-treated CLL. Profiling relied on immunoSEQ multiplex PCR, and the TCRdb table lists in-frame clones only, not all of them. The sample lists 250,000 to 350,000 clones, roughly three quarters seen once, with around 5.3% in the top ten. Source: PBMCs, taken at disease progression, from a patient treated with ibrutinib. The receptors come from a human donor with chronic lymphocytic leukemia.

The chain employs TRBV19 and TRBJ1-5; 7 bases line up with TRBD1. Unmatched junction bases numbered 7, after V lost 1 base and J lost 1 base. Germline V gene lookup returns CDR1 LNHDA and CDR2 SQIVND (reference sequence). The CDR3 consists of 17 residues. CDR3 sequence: CASSIGYRGRSNQPQHF. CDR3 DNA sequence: TGTGCCAGTAGTATAGGGTACAGGGGTAGGAGCAATCAGCCCCAGCATTTT.

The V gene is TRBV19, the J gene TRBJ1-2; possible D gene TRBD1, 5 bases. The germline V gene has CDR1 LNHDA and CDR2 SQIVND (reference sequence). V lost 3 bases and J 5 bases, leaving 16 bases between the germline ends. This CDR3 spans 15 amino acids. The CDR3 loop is CASSIRGPGEYGYTF. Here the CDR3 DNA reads TGTGCCAGTAGTATCCGGGGCCCCGGCGAATATGGCTACACCTTC.

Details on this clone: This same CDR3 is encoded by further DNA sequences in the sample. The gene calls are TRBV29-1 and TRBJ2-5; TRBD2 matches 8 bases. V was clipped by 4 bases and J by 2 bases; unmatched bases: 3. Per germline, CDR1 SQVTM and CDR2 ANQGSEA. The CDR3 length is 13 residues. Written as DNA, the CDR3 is TGCAGCGTTGCCCCGGGGGGGCAAGAGACCCAGTACTTC. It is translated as CSVAPGGQETQYF.

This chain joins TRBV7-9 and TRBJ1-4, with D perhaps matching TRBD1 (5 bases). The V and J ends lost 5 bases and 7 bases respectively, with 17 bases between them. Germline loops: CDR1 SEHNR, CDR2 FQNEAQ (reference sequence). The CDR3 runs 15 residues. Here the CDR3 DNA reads TGTGCCAGCAGCCCAGGGACTAGTAGCGGTGAAAAACTGTTTTTT. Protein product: CASSPGTSSGEKLFF.

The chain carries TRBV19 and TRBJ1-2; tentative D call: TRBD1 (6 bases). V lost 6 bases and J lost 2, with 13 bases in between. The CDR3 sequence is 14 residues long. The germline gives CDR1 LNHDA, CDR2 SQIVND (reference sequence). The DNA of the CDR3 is TGTGCCAGTAGGTCTTACGGACAGAACTATGGCTACACCTTC. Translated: CASRSYGQNYGYTF. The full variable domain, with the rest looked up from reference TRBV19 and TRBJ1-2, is DGGITQSPKYLFRKEGQNVTLSCEQNLNHDAMYWYRQDPGQGLRLIYYSQIVNDFQKGDIAEGYSVSREKKESFPLTVTSAQKNPTAFYLCASRSYGQNYGYTFGSGTRLTVV.

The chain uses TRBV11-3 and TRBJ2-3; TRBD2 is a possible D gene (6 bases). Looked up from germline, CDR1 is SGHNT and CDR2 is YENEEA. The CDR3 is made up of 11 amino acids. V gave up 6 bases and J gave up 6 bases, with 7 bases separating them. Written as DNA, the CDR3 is TGTGCCAGCAGTGGAGGGGATACGCAGTATTTT. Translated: CASSGGDTQYF.

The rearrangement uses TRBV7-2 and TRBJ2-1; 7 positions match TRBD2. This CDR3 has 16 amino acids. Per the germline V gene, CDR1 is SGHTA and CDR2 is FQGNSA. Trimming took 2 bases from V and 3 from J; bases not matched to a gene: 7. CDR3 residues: CASSLRLAGVYNEQFF. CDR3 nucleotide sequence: TGTGCCAGCAGCTTAAGATTGGCGGGAGTCTACAATGAGCAGTTCTTC. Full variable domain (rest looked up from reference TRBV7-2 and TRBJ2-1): GAGVSQSPSNKVTEKGKDVELRCDPISGHTALYWYRQSLGQGLEFLIYFQGNSAPDKSGLPSDRFSAERTGGSVSTLTIQRTQQEDSAVYLCASSLRLAGVYNEQFFGPGTRLTVL.

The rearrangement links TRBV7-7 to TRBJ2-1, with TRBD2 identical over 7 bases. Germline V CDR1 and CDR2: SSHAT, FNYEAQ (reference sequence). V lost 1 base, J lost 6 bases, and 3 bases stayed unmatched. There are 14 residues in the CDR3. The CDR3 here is CASSLGGGSNEQFF. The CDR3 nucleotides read TGTGCCAGCAGCTTAGGAGGCGGGAGCAATGAGCAGTTCTTC.

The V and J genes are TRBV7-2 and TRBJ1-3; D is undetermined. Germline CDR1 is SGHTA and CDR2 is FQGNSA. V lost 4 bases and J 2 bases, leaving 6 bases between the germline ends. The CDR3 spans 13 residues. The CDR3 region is CASSYDPGNTIYF. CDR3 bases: TGTGCCAGCAGCTATGATCCTGGAAACACCATATATTTT.

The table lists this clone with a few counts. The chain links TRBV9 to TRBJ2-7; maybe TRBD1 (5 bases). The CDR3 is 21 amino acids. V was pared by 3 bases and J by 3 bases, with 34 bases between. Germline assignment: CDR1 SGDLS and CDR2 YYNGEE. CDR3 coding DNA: TGTGCCAGCAGCGCCTCTGCAAGGGGCCAATGGATCCCGCCTTTACACTACGAGCAGTACTTC. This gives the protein CASSASARGQWIPPLHYEQYF.

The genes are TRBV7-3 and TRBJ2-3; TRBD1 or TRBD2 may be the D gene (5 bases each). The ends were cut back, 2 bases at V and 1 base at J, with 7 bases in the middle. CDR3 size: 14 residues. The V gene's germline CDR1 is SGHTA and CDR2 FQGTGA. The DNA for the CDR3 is TGTGCCAGCAGCTTACGAGGGGGCACAGATACGCAGTATTTT. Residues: CASSLRGGTDTQYF.

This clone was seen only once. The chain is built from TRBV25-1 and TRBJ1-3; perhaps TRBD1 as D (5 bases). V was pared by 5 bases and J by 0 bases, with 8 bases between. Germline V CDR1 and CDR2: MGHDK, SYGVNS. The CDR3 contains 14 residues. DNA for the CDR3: TGTGCCAGCAGTCACAGGAGCTCTGGAAACACCATATATTTT. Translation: CASSHRSSGNTIYF.

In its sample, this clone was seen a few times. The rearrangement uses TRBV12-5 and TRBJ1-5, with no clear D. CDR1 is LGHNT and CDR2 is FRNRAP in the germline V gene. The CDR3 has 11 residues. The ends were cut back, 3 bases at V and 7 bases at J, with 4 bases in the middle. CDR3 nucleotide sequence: TGTGCTAGTGGTTTTCTCCAGCCCCAGCATTTT. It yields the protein CASGFLQPQHF.

CDR3 sequence (DNA): TGTGCCAGCAGCAATACAGCGGAGGTTACTGAAGCTTTCTTT. It codes for CASSNTAEVTEAFF. The chain has TRBV21-1 and TRBJ1-1. TRBV21-1 is described as a pseudogene. The CDR3 is 14 amino acids.

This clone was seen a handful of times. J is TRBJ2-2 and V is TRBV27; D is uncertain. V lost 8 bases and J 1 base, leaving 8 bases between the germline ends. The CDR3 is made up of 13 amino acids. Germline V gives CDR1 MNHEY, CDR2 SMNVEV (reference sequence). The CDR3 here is CASRHGNTGELFF. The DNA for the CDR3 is TGTGCCAGCCGACACGGGAACACCGGGGAGCTGTTTTTT.

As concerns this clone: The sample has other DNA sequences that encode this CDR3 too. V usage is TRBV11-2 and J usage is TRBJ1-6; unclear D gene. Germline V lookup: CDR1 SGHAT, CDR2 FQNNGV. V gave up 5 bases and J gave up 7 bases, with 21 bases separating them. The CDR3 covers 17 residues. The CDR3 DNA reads TGTGCCAGCAGCCGAAAGAGGGAGGAAGGGATAAATTCACCCCTCCACTTT. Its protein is CASSRKREEGINSPLHF.

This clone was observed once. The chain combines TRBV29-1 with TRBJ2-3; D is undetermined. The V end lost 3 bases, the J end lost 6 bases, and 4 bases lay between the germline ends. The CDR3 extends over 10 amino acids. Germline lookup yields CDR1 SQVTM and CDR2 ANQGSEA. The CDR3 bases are TGCAGCGTTGATGCCGATACGCAGTATTTT. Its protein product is CSVDADTQYF.

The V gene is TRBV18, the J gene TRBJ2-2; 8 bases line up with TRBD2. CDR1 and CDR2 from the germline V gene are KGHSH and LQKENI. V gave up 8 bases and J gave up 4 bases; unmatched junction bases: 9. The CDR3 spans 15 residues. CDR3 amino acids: CASPSGGRSTGELFF. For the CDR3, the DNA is TGTGCCAGCCCCTCCGGCGGGAGGAGCACCGGGGAGCTGTTTTTT.

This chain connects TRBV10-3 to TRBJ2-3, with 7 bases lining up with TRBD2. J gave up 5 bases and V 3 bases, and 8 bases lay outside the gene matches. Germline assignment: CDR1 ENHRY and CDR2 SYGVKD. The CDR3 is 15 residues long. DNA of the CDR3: TGTGCCATCAGTGATGCGGGAGTGGTGGTAGATACGCAGTATTTT. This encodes CAISDAGVVVDTQYF.

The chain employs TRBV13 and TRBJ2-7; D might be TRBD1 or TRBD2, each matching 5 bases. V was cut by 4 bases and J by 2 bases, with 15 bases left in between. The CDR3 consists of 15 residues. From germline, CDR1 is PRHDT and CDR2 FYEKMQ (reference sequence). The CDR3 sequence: CASSSLVEGPYEQYF. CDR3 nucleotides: TGTGCCAGCAGCTCACTAGTAGAGGGGCCCTACGAGCAGTACTTC.